The T cell receptor (beta chain) described here comes from a study of OX40 agonist ivuxolimab in advanced cancers. The study in broad terms: Ivuxolimab, which targeted the costimulatory receptor OX40 (CD134), was an agonistic, fully human IgG2 monoclonal antibody. Intravenous ivuxolimab was administered to patients every 2 weeks at six dose levels: 0.01, 0.1, 0.3, 1.5, 3 and 10 mg/kg. Of the 50 to 55 patients in dose escalation, 19 had hepatocellular carcinoma, approximately 15 had melanoma, 9 had renal cell carcinoma and 9 had head and neck cancer. A male proportion of roughly 80% and a mean age of approximately 60 years, ranging from 23 to 79, were recorded for the dose-escalation cohort. Patients were allowed to have had prior anti-PD-1, anti-PD-L1 or anti-CTLA-4 therapy, and roughly 40% of the dose-escalation patients had been treated with checkpoint inhibitors. Partial responses occurred in three dose-escalation patients, of whom one had hepatocellular carcinoma and two had cutaneous melanoma. Peripheral TCRbeta sequencing aimed to test whether ivuxolimab altered TCR sequence diversity and caused clonal T-cell expansion. The monotherapy dose-escalation portion (N ≈ 56 patients) of the phase I ivuxolimab trial is reported in the paper.

The trial excluded patients who had a history of autoimmune disease or who were on systemic immunosuppression. In every dose cohort, peripheral blood was drawn for TCR sequencing at baseline, cycle 4 day 1, and cycle 7 day 1. Samples came from an open-label, multicenter, first-in-human phase I dose-escalation trial of ivuxolimab. The trial enrolled adults with locally advanced or metastatic head and neck squamous cell, hepatocellular, melanoma or renal cell carcinoma. Before TCR sequencing, CD4+ T cells and CD8+ T cells were sorted from peripheral blood as separate populations. Relative to germline, V is 6 bases shorter and J is 8 bases shorter, with 19 bases between their ends. CDR1 and CDR2 (LNHDA, SQIVND) derive from the germline V gene (reference sequence). Including the terminal cysteine and phenylalanine, the CDR3 comprises 14 residues. Here the CDR3 DNA is all that survives: 42 bases in frame from base 1.

Results the study describes overall, beyond this receptor: The antigen specificity of the peripheral T cells that underwent clonal expansion was not determined. At doses from 0.1 to 3.0 mg/kg, clonal expansion was seen in both CD4+ and CD8+ blood T cells between baseline and week 6. After ivuxolimab, more expanded clones were found on average in CD8+ T cells than in CD4+ T cells. Low levels of normalized T-cell clonal expansion were also shown by some nonresponding patients. In partial responders in the 0.1-3.0 mg/kg groups, normalized peripheral clonal expansion was found to be among the lowest, especially among CD8+ T cells.

In its sample, this clone was seen once. Its antigen is unknown. Base qualities are not provided; no much larger clone lies one nucleotide away. For sequencing of the TCRbeta CDR3 region, genomic DNA was extracted from the sorted cells. The immunoSEQ Assay was used to sequence the TCRbeta CDR3 regions. TCRdb took this table from immuneACCESS and kept in-frame rearrangements with V and J called. Such tables lack part of the clones; where checked against another copy, unresolved V genes explain under half of the gap, and the rest is unexplained. This sample holds 75,000 to 95,000 clones; 90% to 95% were observed only once. Over 2% of the sample is taken by the ten largest.

This specimen consisted of CD4+ or CD8+ T cells sorted from blood, obtained in a trial of the OX40 agonist ivuxolimab. The chain uses TRBV19 and TRBJ1-2; D gene: possibly TRBD1, on 5 matching bases. The origin of this receptor is an adult with an advanced solid tumor such as melanoma, head and neck, liver or kidney cancer. The bases read TGTGCCAGTAGGCTAAACGGAGGGACTTGGGGCTACACCTTC. Its translation reads: CASRLNGGTWGYTF.